The 20 T cell receptor beta chains listed next were all sequenced from one sample in a study of T cell repertoires in cytomegalovirus infection. The antigens of these receptors remain unknown. TCRdb re-called the reads through MiXCR, storing one row per CDR3 protein. The sample holds about 100,000 distinct CDR3 sequences, over 40% seen once. The sequenced sample was CD8+ T cells from cultured PBMCs, obtained from culture after CMV antigen stimulation. All receptors derive from a human donor in good health (CMV status not recorded). Some clones in this sample may be carry-over from other donors' samples.

A few counts support this clonotype. The gene calls are TRBV27 and TRBJ2-5; D is ambiguous. Trimming shortened V by 6 bases and J by 5 bases, and 7 bases separated the two germline ends. CDR3 size: 11 residues. From germline, CDR1 is MNHEY and CDR2 SMNVEV (reference sequence). CDR3 DNA: TGTGCCAGCAGCTACGGGGAGACCCAGTACTTC. Translated: CASSYGETQYF.

This clonotype has more than one count but fewer than ten. This chain links TRBV7-6 with TRBJ2-7; tentative D call: TRBD2 (5 bases). V was cut by 1 base and J by 2 bases, with 15 bases left in between. This CDR3 has 16 residues. CDR1 SGHVS and CDR2 FNYEAQ come from the germline V gene. As DNA, the CDR3 is TGTGCCAGCAGCTTAGTCTCAGGAGGCCCTACCTACGAGCAGTACTTC. Translated: CASSLVSGGPTYEQYF.

The chain couples TRBV29-1 to TRBJ2-1; 13 positions match TRBD2. Germline assignment: CDR1 SQVTM and CDR2 ANQGSEA. The CDR3 runs to 14 residues. V was pared by 7 bases and J by 8 bases, with 8 bases of the junction left unmatched. The CDR3 nucleotides are TGCAGCGCTAGAACCGGGACTAGCGGGGATGAGCAGTTCTTC. Translation gives CSARTGTSGDEQFF.

The chain has TRBV20-1 and TRBJ2-1; 7 bases align to TRBD1. This CDR3 region has 13 residues. V trimming: 4 bases; J trimming: 7 bases; junction bases outside the gene matches: 7. Per the germline V gene, CDR1 is DFQATT and CDR2 is SNEGSKA (reference sequence). The CDR3 DNA follows: TGCAGTGCTACAGACAGGGCGGCGAATGAGCAGTTCTTC. Translating gives CSATDRAANEQFF.

The rearrangement joins TRBV27 to TRBJ1-2; 8 bases fit TRBD1. The germline V gene has CDR1 MNHEY and CDR2 SMNVEV (reference sequence). The length of the CDR3 is 15 residues. The V gene end was trimmed by 4 bases and the J gene end by 6 bases; junction bases not matched to a gene: 10. CDR3 DNA sequence: TGTGCCAGCAGTTCCGGACAGGGTGGAATGCATGGCTACACCTTC. Translating it yields CASSSGQGGMHGYTF.

This clonotype occurred many times. The chain links TRBV7-9 to TRBJ1-1; 7 positions match TRBD1. Germline V gene lookup returns CDR1 SEHNR and CDR2 FQNEAQ (reference sequence). This CDR3 spans 14 amino acids. J lost 3 bases, V lost 2 bases, and 3 bases had no gene match. CDR3 DNA sequence: TGTGCCAGCAGCTTATCAGGGGGGGACACTGAAGCTTTCTTT. Residues: CASSLSGGDTEAFF.

This rearrangement joins TRBV7-8 to TRBJ1-2, with TRBD1 identical over 9 bases. The V gene's germline CDR1 is SGHVS and CDR2 FQNEAQ. The CDR3 totals 15 residues. Losses at the gene ends were 4 bases for V and 5 bases for J; bases not matched to a gene: 8. The CDR3 DNA reads as TGTGCCAGCAGCTCCCCCTGGGACAGGGCTTATGGCTACACCTTC. As protein: CASSSPWDRAYGYTF.

The chain recombines TRBV27 with TRBJ1-1; unclear D gene. From germline, CDR1 is MNHEY and CDR2 SMNVEV (reference sequence). This CDR3 has 13 residues. The germline V and J ends were trimmed by 3 bases and 2 bases, with 7 bases remaining between them. The CDR3 DNA follows: TGTGCCAGCAGTTTCACGGTTAACACTGAAGCTTTCTTT. Translating it yields CASSFTVNTEAFF.

This chain links TRBV4-1 with TRBJ2-3, with 9 nucleotides matching TRBD2. Germline lookup yields CDR1 MGHRA and CDR2 YSYEKL. The CDR3 loop spans 15 amino acids. J was trimmed by 5 bases and V by 3 bases; bases with no gene match: 6. CDR3 nucleotides: TGCGCCAGCAGCCAGCGGACTAGCGCCGGAGATACGCAGTATTTT. Translating it yields CASSQRTSAGDTQYF.

This chain joins TRBV5-6 and TRBJ2-3; 10 bases match TRBD1. This CDR3 is 14 amino acids long. V lost 3 bases and J lost 6; bases outside the gene matches: 4. CDR1 SGHDT and CDR2 YYEEEE come from the germline V gene. CDR3 nucleotide sequence: TGTGCCAGCAGCTGGACAGGGGGGTTTGATACGCAGTATTTT. Translated: CASSWTGGFDTQYF.

The V call is TRBV2, the J call TRBJ1-1, with 8 bases identical to TRBD1. Losses at the gene ends were 7 bases for V and 3 bases for J; bases not matched to a gene: 4. The CDR3 has 13 amino acids. Per germline, CDR1 SNHLY and CDR2 FYNNEI. CDR3 sequence reads: CASKGQGYTEAFF. The CDR3 DNA is TGTGCCAGCAAAGGACAGGGATACACTGAAGCTTTCTTT.

The chain recombines TRBV7-6 with TRBJ1-6; no firm D call. This CDR3 comprises 14 residues. Germline CDR1 reads SGHVS; CDR2 reads FNYEAQ. V gave up 4 bases and J gave up 8 bases, with 12 bases separating them. For the CDR3, the DNA is TGTGCCAGCAGCTCGGGTATTGGTGATTCACCCCTCCACTTT. It yields the protein CASSSGIGDSPLHF. Full variable domain (outside the CDR3, taken from reference TRBV7-6 and TRBJ1-6): GAGVSQSPRYKVTKRGQDVALRCDPISGHVSLYWYRQALGQGPEFLTYFNYEAQQDKSGLPNDRFSAERPEGSISTLTIQRTEQRDSAMYRCASSSGIGDSPLHFGNGTRLTVT.

This clonotype was observed at least ten times. This chain links TRBV2 with TRBJ2-7; 9 bases are shared with TRBD1. This CDR3 is built from 19 residues. Germline V gene sequence: CDR1 SNHLY, CDR2 FYNNEI. With V trimmed by 6 bases and J by 0 bases, 18 bases remained unmatched. This CDR3 is CASSYLGGGTGPSSYEQYF. The CDR3 DNA reads TGTGCCAGCAGCTATTTGGGTGGTGGGACAGGGCCTAGCTCCTACGAGCAGTACTTC.

The CDR3 sequence: CASSPTGMAEQFF. The CDR3 DNA reads TGTGCCAGCAGCCCGACAGGGATGGCTGAGCAGTTCTTC. The chain has TRBV3-1 and TRBJ2-1; 7 nucleotides align to TRBD1. CDR1 LGHDT and CDR2 YNNKEL come from the germline V gene (reference sequence). The V gene end was trimmed by 4 bases and the J gene end by 9 bases; junction bases not matched to a gene: 6. The CDR3 consists of 13 residues.

This clonotype was seen many times. The chain has TRBV20-1 and TRBJ1-2, with D tentatively TRBD1 (5 bases). Germline lookup yields CDR1 DFQATT and CDR2 SNEGSKA (reference sequence). With 8 bases removed from V and 4 bases from J, the gap between germline ends came to 17 bases. This CDR3 region has 13 residues. CDR3: CSTAKGGTYGYTF. DNA for the CDR3: TGCAGTACCGCGAAGGGAGGGACCTATGGCTACACCTTC.

This clonotype was seen repeatedly, ten times or more. This rearrangement joins TRBV7-6 to TRBJ1-1; TRBD1 might be the D (5 bases). The CDR3 is 13 amino acids. Germline CDR1 and CDR2: SGHVS and FNYEAQ. Between the trimmed V and J ends, which lost 5 bases and 1 base, there was a span of 8 bases. The CDR3 spells CASSLDTNTEAFF. In DNA form, the CDR3 reads TGTGCCAGCAGCCTGGACACGAACACTGAAGCTTTCTTT. Combining the CDR3 with reference TRBV7-6 and TRBJ1-1 gives the whole variable domain GAGVSQSPRYKVTKRGQDVALRCDPISGHVSLYWYRQALGQGPEFLTYFNYEAQQDKSGLPNDRFSAERPEGSISTLTIQRTEQRDSAMYRCASSLDTNTEAFFGQGTRLTVV.

The rearrangement uses TRBV5-1 and TRBJ2-2; 8 bases fit TRBD2. CDR1 SGHRS and CDR2 YFSETQ come from the germline V gene. The CDR3 loop spans 15 amino acids. Trimming took 4 bases from V and 4 from J; bases not matched to a gene: 6. The CDR3 sequence: CASSKTSGVTGELFF. In DNA form, the CDR3 reads TGCGCCAGCAGCAAAACTAGCGGTGTCACCGGGGAGCTGTTTTTT. Full variable domain (rest looked up from reference TRBV5-1 and TRBJ2-2): KAGVTQTPRYLIKTRGQQVTLSCSPISGHRSVSWYQQTPGQGLQFLFEYFSETQRNKGNFPGRFSGRQFSNSRSEMNVSTLELGDSALYLCASSKTSGVTGELFFGEGSRLTVL.

The chain carries TRBV5-4 and TRBJ1-5; 10 positions agree with TRBD1. V lost 4 bases to trimming and J lost 5 bases; unmatched junction nucleotides: 6. The CDR3 has 15 residues. Germline assignment: CDR1 SGHNT and CDR2 YYREEE (reference sequence). For the CDR3, the DNA is TGTGCCAGCAGCGCGGGACAGGGGTTTGATCAGCCCCAGCATTTT. Protein product: CASSAGQGFDQPQHF.

The chain employs TRBV4-2 and TRBJ1-2; D is unclear. CDR3 size: 15 residues. The germline V gene encodes CDR1 LGHNA and CDR2 YNFKEQ. V was shortened by 0 bases and J by 5 bases, with 13 bases between the two germline ends. CDR3 region: CASSQEGSSVYGYTF. Written as DNA, the CDR3 is TGTGCCAGCAGCCAAGAAGGGAGTTCGGTTTATGGCTACACCTTC.

This clonotype was detected a few times. The chain recombines TRBV7-9 with TRBJ1-1; the match to TRBD1 covers 7 bases. V dropped 1 base and J dropped 4; count of bases not matched to a gene: 12. Per the germline V gene, CDR1 is SEHNR and CDR2 is FQNEAQ (reference sequence). The CDR3 totals 17 residues. This CDR3 reads CASSLVGRQGLGTEAFF. The CDR3, as DNA: TGTGCCAGCAGCTTAGTAGGGCGACAGGGATTGGGCACTGAAGCTTTCTTT.